The 9 T cell receptor beta chains below were found in one sample sequenced in a study of chemoradiotherapy in HPV16-positive cancers. Repertoires were generated with immunoSEQ multiplex PCR, while TCRdb's copy carries only in-frame clones and drops some. The repertoire holds tens of thousands of clones, with approximately 84% as singletons. The sample was blood, taken from a patient who underwent chemoradiotherapy. These TCRs come from a human donor with HPV-associated anogenital cancer.

The chain uses TRBV27 and TRBJ2-7; D may be TRBD1 or TRBD2 (5 bases each). The germline V gene encodes CDR1 MNHEY and CDR2 SMNVEV (reference sequence). Trimming removed 3 bases from V and 1 base from J, with 10 bases in between. The CDR3 sequence is 14 residues long. The CDR3 sequence: CASSFRDGSYEQYF. Here the CDR3 DNA reads TGTGCCAGCAGTTTCCGGGACGGTTCCTACGAGCAGTACTTC.

The chain links TRBV5-6 to TRBJ2-3; TRBD2 agrees at 9 bases. The V segment lost 3 bases and the J segment 6 bases; nucleotides outside the gene matches: 5. Germline V gene lookup returns CDR1 SGHDT and CDR2 YYEEEE. There are 14 residues in the CDR3. CDR3 in amino acids: CASSWKGTSDTQYF. In DNA, the CDR3 is TGTGCCAGCAGCTGGAAGGGGACTAGCGATACGCAGTATTTT. Complete variable domain (other parts from reference TRBV5-6 and TRBJ2-3): DAGVTQSPTHLIKTRGQQVTLRCSPKSGHDTVSWYQQALGQGPQFIFQYYEEEERQRGNFPDRFSGHQFPNYSSELNVNALLLGDSALYLCASSWKGTSDTQYFGPGTRLTVL.

V and J are TRBV7-3 and TRBJ2-3; D is ambiguous. V was trimmed by 5 bases and J by 3 bases, leaving 9 bases between them. This CDR3 region has 13 residues. The germline V gene has CDR1 SGHTA and CDR2 FQGTGA. CDR3 region: CASSPGRTDTQYF. DNA for the CDR3: TGTGCCAGCAGCCCAGGACGTACAGATACGCAGTATTTT.

V and J are TRBV2 and TRBJ1-1; TRBD1 might be the D (6 bases). The germline gives CDR1 SNHLY, CDR2 FYNNEI. The CDR3 extends over 15 amino acids. Between the trimmed V and J ends, which lost 7 bases and 3 bases, there was a span of 18 bases. In nucleotides, the CDR3 is TGTGCCAGCACTTCGGGGGGGGCCTCCTACACTGAAGCTTTCTTT. Protein: CASTSGGASYTEAFF. Looking up the rest from reference TRBV2 and TRBJ1-1 gives the full variable domain: EPEVTQTPSHQVTQMGQEVILRCVPISNHLYFYWYRQILGQKVEFLVSFYNNEISEKSEIFDDQFSVERPDGSNFTLKIRSTKLEDSAMYFCASTSGGASYTEAFFGQGTRLTVV.

The chain uses TRBV30 and TRBJ2-1; 10 bases are a match to TRBD2. Losses at the gene ends were 3 bases for V and 9 bases for J; bases not matched to a gene: 8. Per the germline V gene, CDR1 is GTSNPN and CDR2 is SVGIG (reference sequence). There are 14 residues in the CDR3. CDR3 residues: CAWRSVRTSGEQFF. CDR3 DNA sequence: TGTGCCTGGAGAAGCGTTAGGACTAGCGGTGAGCAGTTCTTC.

V gene TRBV7-9 combines with J gene TRBJ1-1; the D is unclear. Germline V lookup: CDR1 SEHNR, CDR2 FQNEAQ (reference sequence). This CDR3 spans 14 amino acids. V lost 1 base to trimming and J lost 1 base, with 7 bases between them. The DNA of the CDR3 is TGTGCCAGCAGCTTAGGATCGGGGAACACTGAAGCTTTCTTT. Translation gives CASSLGSGNTEAFF.

Here the CDR3 DNA reads TGTGCCAGCAGCTTATACCGGCCAGGTTCTCACCGGTACTCTGGAAACACCATATATTTT. Its protein product is CASSLYRPGSHRYSGNTIYF. This chain links TRBV7-8 with TRBJ1-3; D gene ambiguous. V lost 2 bases to trimming and J lost 0 bases, with 23 bases between them. The CDR3 spans 20 residues. In germline, CDR1 is SGHVS, CDR2 FQNEAQ.

The chain recombines TRBV5-1 with TRBJ2-5; TRBD1 matches 10 bases. V shed 5 bases and J 5 bases; nucleotides not matched to a gene: 9. The germline CDR1 and CDR2 sequences are SGHRS and YFSETQ. The CDR3 totals 15 residues. Written as DNA, the CDR3 is TGCGCCAGCAGACAGACAGGGGGCCCTTCGGAGACCCAGTACTTC. Its protein product is CASRQTGGPSETQYF.

The rearrangement joins TRBV5-1 to TRBJ2-5, with a tentative D call TRBD1 (6 bases). The germline gives CDR1 SGHRS, CDR2 YFSETQ. This CDR3 has 14 amino acids. Trimming cost V 4 bases and J 5 bases, with 15 bases left between them. CDR3 sequence (DNA): TGCGCCAGCAGCCTCGGCCAGGGGCGGGAGACCCAGTACTTC. Translating gives CASSLGQGRETQYF.